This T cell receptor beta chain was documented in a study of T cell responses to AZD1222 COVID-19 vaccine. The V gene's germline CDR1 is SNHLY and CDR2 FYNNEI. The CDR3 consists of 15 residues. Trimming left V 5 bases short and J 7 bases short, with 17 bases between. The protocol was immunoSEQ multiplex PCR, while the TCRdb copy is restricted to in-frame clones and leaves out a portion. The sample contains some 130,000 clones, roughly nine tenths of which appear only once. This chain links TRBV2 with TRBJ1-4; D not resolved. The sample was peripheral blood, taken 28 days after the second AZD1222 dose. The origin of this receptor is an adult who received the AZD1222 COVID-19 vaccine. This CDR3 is CASSPSGGIGEKLFF. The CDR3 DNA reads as TGTGCCAGCAGTCCCTCGGGAGGGATAGGTGAAAAACTGTTTTTT.